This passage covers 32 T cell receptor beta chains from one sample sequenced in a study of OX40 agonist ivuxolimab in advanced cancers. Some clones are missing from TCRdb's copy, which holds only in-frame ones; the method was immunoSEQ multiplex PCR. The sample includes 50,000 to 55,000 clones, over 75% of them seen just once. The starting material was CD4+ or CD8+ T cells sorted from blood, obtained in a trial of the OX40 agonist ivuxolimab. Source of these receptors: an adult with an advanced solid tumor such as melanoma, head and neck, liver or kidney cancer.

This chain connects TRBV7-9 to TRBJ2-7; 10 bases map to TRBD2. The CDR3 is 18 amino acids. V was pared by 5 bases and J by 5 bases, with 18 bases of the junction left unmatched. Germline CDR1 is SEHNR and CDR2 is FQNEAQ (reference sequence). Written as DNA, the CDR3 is TGTGCCAGCAGCGCCTGGGGGCCGCTAGCGGGAGTCGGCGACGAGCAGTACTTC. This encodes CASSAWGPLAGVGDEQYF.

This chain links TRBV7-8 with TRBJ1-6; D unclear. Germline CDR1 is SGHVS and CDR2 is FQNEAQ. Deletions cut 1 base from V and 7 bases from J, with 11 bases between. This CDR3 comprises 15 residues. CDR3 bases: TGTGCCAGCAGCTTAGGTTCGCTCGCGAATTCACCCCTCCACTTT. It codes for CASSLGSLANSPLHF.

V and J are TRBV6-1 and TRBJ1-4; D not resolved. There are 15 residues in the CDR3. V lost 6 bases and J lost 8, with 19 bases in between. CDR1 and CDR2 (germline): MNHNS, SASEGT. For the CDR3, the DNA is TGTGCCAGCAGGGGAGACGGGGAGTATAAGGAAAAACTGTTTTTT. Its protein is CASRGDGEYKEKLFF.

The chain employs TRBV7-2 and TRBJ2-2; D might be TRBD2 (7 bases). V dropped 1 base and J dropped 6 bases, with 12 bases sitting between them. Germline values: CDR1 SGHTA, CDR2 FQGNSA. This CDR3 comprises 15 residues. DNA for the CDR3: TGTGCCAGCAGCTTAGATACGGGGGGCCCCGGGGAGCTGTTTTTT. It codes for CASSLDTGGPGELFF.

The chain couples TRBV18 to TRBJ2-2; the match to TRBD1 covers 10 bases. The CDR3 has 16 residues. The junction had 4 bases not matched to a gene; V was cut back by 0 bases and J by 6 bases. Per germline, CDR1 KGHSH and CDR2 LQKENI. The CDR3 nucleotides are TGTGCCAGCTCACCACCGGGACAGGGGTTAGCCGGGGAGCTGTTTTTT. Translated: CASSPPGQGLAGELFF.

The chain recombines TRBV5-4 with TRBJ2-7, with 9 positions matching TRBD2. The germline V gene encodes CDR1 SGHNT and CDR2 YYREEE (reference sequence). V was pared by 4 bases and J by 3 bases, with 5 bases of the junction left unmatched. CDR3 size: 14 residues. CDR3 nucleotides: TGTGCCAGCAGCGTAGCGGGGGTAAGCTACGAGCAGTACTTC. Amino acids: CASSVAGVSYEQYF.

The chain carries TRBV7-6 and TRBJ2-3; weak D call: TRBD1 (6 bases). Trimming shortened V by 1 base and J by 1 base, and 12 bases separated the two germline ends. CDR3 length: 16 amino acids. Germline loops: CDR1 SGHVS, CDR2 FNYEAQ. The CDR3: CASSLVQGSGTDTQYF. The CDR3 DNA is TGTGCCAGCAGCTTAGTTCAGGGGTCGGGCACAGATACGCAGTATTTT.

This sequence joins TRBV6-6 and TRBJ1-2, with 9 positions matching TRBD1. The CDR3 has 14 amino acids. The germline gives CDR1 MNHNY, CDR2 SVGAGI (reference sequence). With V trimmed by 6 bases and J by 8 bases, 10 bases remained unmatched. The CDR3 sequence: CASSYGQGLWGYTF. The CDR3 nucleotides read TGTGCCAGCAGCTACGGACAGGGGCTGTGGGGCTACACCTTC.

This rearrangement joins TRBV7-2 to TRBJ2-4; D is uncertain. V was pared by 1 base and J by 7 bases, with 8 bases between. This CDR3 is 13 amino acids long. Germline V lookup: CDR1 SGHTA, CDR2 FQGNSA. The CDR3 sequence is CASSLGPANIQYF. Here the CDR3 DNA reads TGTGCCAGCAGCTTAGGACCCGCCAACATTCAGTACTTC.

CDR3 amino acids: CASSLEGGPEVEKLFF. The CDR3 nucleotides are TGTGCCAGCAGCTTGGAGGGGGGCCCGGAGGTTGAAAAACTGTTTTTT. This chain uses TRBV5-4 with TRBJ1-4; D perhaps matches TRBD1 (6 bases). The V and J ends lost 0 bases and 7 bases respectively, with 16 bases between them. The germline V gene has CDR1 SGHNT and CDR2 YYREEE (reference sequence). This CDR3 is built from 16 residues.

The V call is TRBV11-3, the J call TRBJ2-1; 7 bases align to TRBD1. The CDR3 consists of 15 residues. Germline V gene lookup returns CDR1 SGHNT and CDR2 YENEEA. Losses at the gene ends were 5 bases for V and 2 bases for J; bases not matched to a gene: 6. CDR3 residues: CASSPEGATYNEQFF. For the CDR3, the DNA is TGTGCCAGCAGCCCCGAGGGGGCGACCTACAATGAGCAGTTCTTC.

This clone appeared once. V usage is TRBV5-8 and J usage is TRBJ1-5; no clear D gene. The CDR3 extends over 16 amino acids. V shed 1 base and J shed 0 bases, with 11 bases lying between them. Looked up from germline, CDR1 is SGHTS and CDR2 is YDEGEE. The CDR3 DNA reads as TGTGCCAGCAGCTTGTACGATTTGTATAGCAATCAGCCCCAGCATTTT. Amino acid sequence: CASSLYDLYSNQPQHF.

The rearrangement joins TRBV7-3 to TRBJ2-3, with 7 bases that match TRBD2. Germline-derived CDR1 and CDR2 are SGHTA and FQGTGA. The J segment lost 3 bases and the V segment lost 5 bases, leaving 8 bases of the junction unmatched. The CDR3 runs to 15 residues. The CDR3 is CASSPVGGLTDTQYF. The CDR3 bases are TGTGCCAGCAGCCCGGTCGGGGGGTTGACAGATACGCAGTATTTT.

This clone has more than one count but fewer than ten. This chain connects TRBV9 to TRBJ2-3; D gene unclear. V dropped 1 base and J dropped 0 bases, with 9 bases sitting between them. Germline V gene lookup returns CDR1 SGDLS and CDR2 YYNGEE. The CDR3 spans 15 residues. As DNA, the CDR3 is TGTGCCAGCAGCGTATCCTGGGGTAGCACAGATACGCAGTATTTT. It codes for CASSVSWGSTDTQYF.

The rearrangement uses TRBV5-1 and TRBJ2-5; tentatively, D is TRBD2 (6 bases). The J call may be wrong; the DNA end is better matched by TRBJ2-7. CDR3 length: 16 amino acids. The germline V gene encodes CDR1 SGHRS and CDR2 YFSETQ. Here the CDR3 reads CASSLSGLPGVYEQYF. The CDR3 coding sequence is TGCGCCAGCAGCTTATCAGGACTCCCGGGGGTCTACGAGCAGTACTTC.

Here the CDR3 reads CASKLSGGEKLFF. CDR3 sequence (DNA): TGTGCCAGTAAACTCTCAGGGGGTGAAAAACTGTTTTTT. The rearrangement uses TRBV6-1 and TRBJ1-4, with 7 bases aligning to TRBD1. From germline, CDR1 is MNHNS and CDR2 SASEGT. The CDR3 is 13 amino acids. V gave up 9 bases and J gave up 7 bases; unmatched junction bases: 8.

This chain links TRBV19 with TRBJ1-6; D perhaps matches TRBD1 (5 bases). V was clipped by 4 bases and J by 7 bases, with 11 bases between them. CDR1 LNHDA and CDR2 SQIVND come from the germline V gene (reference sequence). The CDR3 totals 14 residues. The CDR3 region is CASSNQGGNSPLHF. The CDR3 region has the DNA TGTGCCAGTAGTAATCAGGGTGGCAATTCACCCCTCCACTTT.

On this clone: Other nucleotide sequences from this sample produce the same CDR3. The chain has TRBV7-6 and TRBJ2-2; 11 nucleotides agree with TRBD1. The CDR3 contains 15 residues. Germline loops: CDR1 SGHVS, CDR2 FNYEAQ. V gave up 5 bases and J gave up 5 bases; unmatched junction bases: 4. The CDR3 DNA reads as TGTGCCAGCAGCCAGGGACAGGGGGGGACCGGGGAGCTGTTTTTT. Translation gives CASSQGQGGTGELFF.

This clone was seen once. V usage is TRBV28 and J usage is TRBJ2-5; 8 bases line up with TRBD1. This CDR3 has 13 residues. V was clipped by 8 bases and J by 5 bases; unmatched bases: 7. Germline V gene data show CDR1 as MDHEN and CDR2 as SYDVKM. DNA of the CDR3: TGTGCCAGCCAGCGACAGGGGACGGAGACCCAGTACTTC. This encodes CASQRQGTETQYF.

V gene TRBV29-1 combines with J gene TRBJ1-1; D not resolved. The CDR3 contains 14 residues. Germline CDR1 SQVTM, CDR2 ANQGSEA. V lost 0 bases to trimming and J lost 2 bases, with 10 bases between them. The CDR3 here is CSVEDQPANTEAFF. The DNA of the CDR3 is TGCAGCGTTGAAGATCAGCCGGCAAACACTGAAGCTTTCTTT.

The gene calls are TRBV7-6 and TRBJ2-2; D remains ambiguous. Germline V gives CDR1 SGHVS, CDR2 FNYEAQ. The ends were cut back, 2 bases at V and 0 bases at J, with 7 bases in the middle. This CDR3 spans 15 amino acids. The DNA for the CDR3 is TGTGCCAGCAGCTTAAAGCTAGCGAACACCGGGGAGCTGTTTTTT. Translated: CASSLKLANTGELFF.

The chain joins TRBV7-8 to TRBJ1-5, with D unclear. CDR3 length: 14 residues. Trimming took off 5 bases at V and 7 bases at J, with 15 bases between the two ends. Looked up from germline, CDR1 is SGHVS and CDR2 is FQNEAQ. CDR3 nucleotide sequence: TGTGCCAGCAGCGTTGAGGGTTACTGGCAGCCCCAGCATTTT. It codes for CASSVEGYWQPQHF.

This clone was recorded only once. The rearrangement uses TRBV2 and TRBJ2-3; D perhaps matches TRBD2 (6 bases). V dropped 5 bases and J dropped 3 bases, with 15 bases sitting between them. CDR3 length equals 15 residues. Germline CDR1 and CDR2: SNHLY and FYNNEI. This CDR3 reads CASSKTSTGTDTQYF. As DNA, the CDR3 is TGTGCCAGCAGTAAGACTAGTACGGGGACAGATACGCAGTATTTT. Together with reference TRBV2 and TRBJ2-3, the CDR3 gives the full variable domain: EPEVTQTPSHQVTQMGQEVILRCVPISNHLYFYWYRQILGQKVEFLVSFYNNEISEKSEIFDDQFSVERPDGSNFTLKIRSTKLEDSAMYFCASSKTSTGTDTQYFGPGTRLTVL.

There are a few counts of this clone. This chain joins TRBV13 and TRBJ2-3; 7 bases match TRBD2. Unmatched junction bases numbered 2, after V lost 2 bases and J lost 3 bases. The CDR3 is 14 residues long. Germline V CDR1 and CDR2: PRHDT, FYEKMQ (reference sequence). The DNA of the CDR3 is TGTGCCAGCAGCTTAAGGGAGGGAACAGATACGCAGTATTTT. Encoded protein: CASSLREGTDTQYF.

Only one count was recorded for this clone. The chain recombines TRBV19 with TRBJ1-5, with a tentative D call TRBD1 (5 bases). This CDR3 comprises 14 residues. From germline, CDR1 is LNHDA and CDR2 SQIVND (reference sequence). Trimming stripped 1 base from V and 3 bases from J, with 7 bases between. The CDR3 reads CASSIGGDNQPQHF. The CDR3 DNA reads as TGTGCCAGTAGTATAGGGGGCGACAATCAGCCCCAGCATTTT.

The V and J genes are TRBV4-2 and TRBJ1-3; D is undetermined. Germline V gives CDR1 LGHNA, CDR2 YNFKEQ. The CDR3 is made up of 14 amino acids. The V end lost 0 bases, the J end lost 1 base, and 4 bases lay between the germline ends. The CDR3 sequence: CASSQDRSGNTIYF. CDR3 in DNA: TGTGCCAGCAGCCAAGACCGATCTGGAAACACCATATATTTT.

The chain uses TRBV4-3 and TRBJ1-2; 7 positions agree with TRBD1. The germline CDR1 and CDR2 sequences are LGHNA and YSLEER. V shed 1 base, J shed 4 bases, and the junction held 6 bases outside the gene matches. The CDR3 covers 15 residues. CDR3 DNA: TGCGCCAGCAGCCAAGCTGCACAGGGGACCTATGGCTACACCTTC. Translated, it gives CASSQAAQGTYGYTF.

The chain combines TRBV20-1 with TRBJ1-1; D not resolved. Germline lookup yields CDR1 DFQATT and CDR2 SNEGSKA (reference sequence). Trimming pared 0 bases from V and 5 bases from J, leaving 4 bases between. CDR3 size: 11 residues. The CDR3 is CSARDGTEAFF. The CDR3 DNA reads TGCAGTGCTAGAGACGGAACTGAAGCTTTCTTT.

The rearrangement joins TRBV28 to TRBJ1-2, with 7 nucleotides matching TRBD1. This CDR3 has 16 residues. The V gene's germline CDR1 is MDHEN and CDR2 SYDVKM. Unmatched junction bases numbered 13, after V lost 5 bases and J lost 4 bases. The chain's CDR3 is CASSPMSGQRLYGYTF. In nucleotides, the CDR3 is TGTGCCAGCAGTCCAATGTCGGGACAGCGGCTCTATGGCTACACCTTC.

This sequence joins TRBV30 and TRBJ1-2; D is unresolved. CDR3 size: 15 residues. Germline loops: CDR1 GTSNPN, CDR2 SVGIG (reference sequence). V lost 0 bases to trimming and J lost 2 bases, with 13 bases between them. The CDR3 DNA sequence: TGTGCCTGGAGTGTAATCCTTCAGACCAACTATGGCTACACCTTC. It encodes CAWSVILQTNYGYTF.

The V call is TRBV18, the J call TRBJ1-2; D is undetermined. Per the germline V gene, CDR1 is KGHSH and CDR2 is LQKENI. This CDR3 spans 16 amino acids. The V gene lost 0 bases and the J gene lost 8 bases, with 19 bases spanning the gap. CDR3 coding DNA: TGTGCCAGCTCACCACCAGGTGGTTCCGGCCGTGGGGGCTACACCTTC. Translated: CASSPPGGSGRGGYTF.

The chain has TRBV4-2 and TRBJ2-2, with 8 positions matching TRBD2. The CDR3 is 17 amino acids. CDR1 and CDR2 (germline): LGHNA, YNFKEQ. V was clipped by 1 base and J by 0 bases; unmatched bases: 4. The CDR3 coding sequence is TGTGCCAGCAGCCAAGCGCCTAGCGGGTCGAACACCGGGGAGCTGTTTTTT. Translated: CASSQAPSGSNTGELFF.